One TCR beta chain is described in this entry. What it binds is unknown. This entry belongs to a study of cytomegalovirus exposure and HLA in healthy donors. General observations from the study: A likely sequencing artifact accounted for one observed cluster of highly shared sequence variants.

Vbeta (60) and Jbeta (13) primers were used in the PCR. Generated by immunoSEQ multiplex PCR, the TCRdb table keeps only in-frame clones and is missing some. The sample shows roughly 160,000 clones, about 71% of them seen only once. The V gene end was trimmed by 3 bases and the J gene end by 9 bases; junction bases not matched to a gene: 4. CDR1 DFQATT and CDR2 SNEGSKA come from the germline V gene (reference sequence). The CDR3 consists of 11 residues. The sequencing sample was made of PBMCs. The V call is TRBV20-1, the J call TRBJ2-7; 8 nucleotides line up with TRBD2. The source is a woman in her twenties or thirties in good health and CMV-seronegative. CDR3 in amino acids: CSASGGEWQYF. CDR3 DNA: TGCAGTGCTAGCGGGGGGGAGTGGCAGTACTTC.